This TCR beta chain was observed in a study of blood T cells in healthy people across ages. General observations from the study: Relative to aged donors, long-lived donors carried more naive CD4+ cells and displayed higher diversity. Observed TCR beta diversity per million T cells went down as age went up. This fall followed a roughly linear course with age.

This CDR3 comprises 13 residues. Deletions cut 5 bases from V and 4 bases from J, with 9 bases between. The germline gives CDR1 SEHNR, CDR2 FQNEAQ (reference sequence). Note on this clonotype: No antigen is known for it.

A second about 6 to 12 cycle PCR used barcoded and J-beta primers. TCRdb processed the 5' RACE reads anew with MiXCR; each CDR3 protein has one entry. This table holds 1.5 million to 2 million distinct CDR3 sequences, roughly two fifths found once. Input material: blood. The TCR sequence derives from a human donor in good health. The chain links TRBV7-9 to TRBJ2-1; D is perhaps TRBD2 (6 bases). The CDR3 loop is CASSNLAYNEQFF. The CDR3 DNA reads TGTGCCAGCAGCAATCTAGCGTACAATGAGCAGTTCTTC.